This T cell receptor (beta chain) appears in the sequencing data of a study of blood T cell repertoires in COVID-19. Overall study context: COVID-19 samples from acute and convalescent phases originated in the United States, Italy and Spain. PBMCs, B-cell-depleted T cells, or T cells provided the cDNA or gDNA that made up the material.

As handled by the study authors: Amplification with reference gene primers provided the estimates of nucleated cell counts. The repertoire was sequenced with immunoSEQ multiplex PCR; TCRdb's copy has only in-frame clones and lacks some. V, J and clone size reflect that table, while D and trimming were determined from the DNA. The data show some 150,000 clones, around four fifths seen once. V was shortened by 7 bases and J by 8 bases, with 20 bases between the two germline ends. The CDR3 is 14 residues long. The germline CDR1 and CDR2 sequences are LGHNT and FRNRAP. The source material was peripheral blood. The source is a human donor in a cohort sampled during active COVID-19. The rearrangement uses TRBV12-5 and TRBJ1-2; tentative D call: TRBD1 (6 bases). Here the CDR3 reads CASAPGGQVMGYTF. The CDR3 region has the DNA TGTGCTAGTGCCCCGGGGGGGCAGGTAATGGGCTACACCTTC.